Below, 10 T cell receptor beta chains from the same sample are listed, as sequenced in a study of blood T cell repertoires in COVID-19. Generated by immunoSEQ multiplex PCR, the TCRdb table keeps only in-frame clones and is missing some. The data show about 170,000 clones, about 88% seen once. The sample taken for sequencing was peripheral blood. These receptors were obtained from a woman over 75 in a cohort sampled during active or convalescent COVID-19.

V usage is TRBV29-1 and J usage is TRBJ1-2; 7 bases are a match to TRBD1. Germline-derived CDR1 and CDR2 are SQVTM and ANQGSEA. The junction had 9 bases not matched to a gene; V was cut back by 6 bases and J by 8 bases. CDR3 length: 12 residues. The CDR3 DNA reads as TGCAGCGTCGGCTCGACAGGGTGGGGCTACACCTTC. Protein: CSVGSTGWGYTF.

The V gene is TRBV9, the J gene TRBJ1-3; unclear D gene. Looked up from germline, CDR1 is SGDLS and CDR2 is YYNGEE. There are 17 residues in the CDR3. The V end lost 0 bases, the J end lost 0 bases, and 13 bases lay between the germline ends. CDR3 region: CASSVGHKVNSGNTIYF. CDR3 bases: TGTGCCAGCAGCGTAGGGCATAAAGTCAACTCTGGAAACACCATATATTTT.

The chain joins TRBV5-1 to TRBJ1-1; D is undetermined. Deletions cut 3 bases from V and 1 base from J, with 7 bases between. Germline V CDR1 and CDR2: SGHRS, YFSETQ. This CDR3 is built from 13 residues. The CDR3 DNA sequence: TGCGCCAGCAGCTGGCAGGAGAACACTGAAGCTTTCTTT. Protein sequence: CASSWQENTEAFF.

J is TRBJ1-5 and V is TRBV6-1; 7 nucleotides align to TRBD1. This CDR3 is built from 15 residues. From germline, CDR1 is MNHNS and CDR2 SASEGT. Unmatched junction bases numbered 7, after V lost 3 bases and J lost 5 bases. The CDR3 DNA sequence: TGTGCCAGCAGTGATCAGGGGGTCCGGGATCAGCCCCAGCATTTT. This gives the protein CASSDQGVRDQPQHF.

The chain links TRBV9 to TRBJ2-7; perhaps TRBD2 as D (5 bases). Germline CDR1 reads SGDLS; CDR2 reads YYNGEE. V gave up 4 bases and J gave up 2 bases, with 13 bases separating them. The CDR3 contains 14 residues. The CDR3 sequence is CASSPGIGTYEQYV. CDR3 DNA sequence: TGTGCCAGCAGCCCCGGGATTGGGACCTACGAGCAGTACGTC.

This clone was recorded only once. The rearrangement joins TRBV11-3 to TRBJ2-7, with D perhaps TRBD1 (5 bases). Deletions cut 5 bases from V and 2 bases from J, with 10 bases between. This CDR3 is 13 amino acids long. The germline V gene encodes CDR1 SGHNT and CDR2 YENEEA. The CDR3 protein is CASSQGRPYEQYF. The CDR3, as DNA: TGTGCCAGCAGCCAGGGCAGGCCCTACGAGCAGTACTTC.

This chain uses TRBV5-4 with TRBJ1-2, with TRBD1 identical over 9 bases. The V segment lost 3 bases and the J segment 0 bases; nucleotides outside the gene matches: 12. CDR3 length equals 18 residues. Looked up from germline, CDR1 is SGHNT and CDR2 is YYREEE (reference sequence). The CDR3 DNA reads TGTGCCAGCAGCTGGATCGCCCGGGACAGGGACCCTAACTATGGCTACACCTTC. Its protein is CASSWIARDRDPNYGYTF.

This clone was picked up a small number of times. The chain combines TRBV27 with TRBJ2-7; D unclear. CDR1 is MNHEY and CDR2 is SMNVEV in the germline V gene (reference sequence). This CDR3 comprises 13 residues. With 8 bases removed from V and 3 bases from J, the gap between germline ends came to 14 bases. The CDR3 here is CASGPRRGYEQYV. The CDR3 DNA follows: TGTGCCAGCGGTCCCCGGCGAGGCTACGAGCAGTACGTC.

The rearrangement uses TRBV7-9 and TRBJ2-2, with 7 bases aligning to TRBD2. The V segment lost 5 bases and the J segment 6 bases; nucleotides outside the gene matches: 9. Germline assignment: CDR1 SEHNR and CDR2 FQNEAQ (reference sequence). The CDR3 consists of 15 residues. The CDR3 nucleotides are TGTGCCAGCAGCCCCGGCGGGGGATTGTCCGGGGAGCTGTTTTTT. Protein product: CASSPGGGLSGELFF.

This clone appeared a single time. The gene calls are TRBV28 and TRBJ2-3; tentatively, D is TRBD2 (6 bases). The CDR3 spans 17 residues. From germline, CDR1 is MDHEN and CDR2 SYDVKM. V was pared by 6 bases and J by 2 bases, with 21 bases between. As DNA, the CDR3 is TGTGCCAGCAGCCTGAAAGGACTACACCGAGACACAGATACGCAGTATTTT. Translated: CASSLKGLHRDTDTQYF.